A selection of T cell receptor beta chains follows, all from one sample in a study of blood T cell repertoires in COVID-19. TCRdb's table, derived via immunoSEQ multiplex PCR, lists solely in-frame clones and lacks some. Of under 250,000 clones in the sample, 83% were seen once. The material sequenced was peripheral blood. These receptors all stem from a human donor in a cohort sampled during active COVID-19. CDR3s include the opening cysteine and the closing phenylalanine or tryptophan.

V gene	J gene	CDR3 protein
TRBV11-2	TRBJ1-1	CASSLINPGVGTEAFF
TRBV5-1	TRBJ2-5	CASSLAQETQYF
TRBV30	TRBJ1-1	CAWKRQGGSGAFF
TRBV30	TRBJ1-1	CAWSVRGLAEAFF
TRBV9	TRBJ2-2	CASSVGGVNTGELFF
TRBV2	TRBJ1-2	CASSGGPAGGYTF
TRBV2	TRBJ2-7	CASSVSGTSGAERYF
TRBV9	TRBJ2-5	CASSAGRGPLQETQYF
TRBV19	TRBJ1-2	CASSTLTAAGYTF
TRBV4-1	TRBJ1-1	CASSQRQLNTEAFF
TRBV12-3/TRBV12-4	TRBJ1-5	CASSSGGGRTQHF
TRBV5-1	TRBJ2-5	CASSTSRTGGQETQYF
TRBV5-1	TRBJ2-3	CASSHGRSGSTDTQYF
TRBV6-5	TRBJ1-1	CASRWTGENTEAFF
TRBV28	TRBJ1-1	CASSLVRNTEAFF
TRBV4-2	TRBJ1-1	CASSQEYRDRGHTEAFF
TRBV4-2	TRBJ2-5	CASSQMDREETQYF
TRBV10-3	TRBJ2-7	CAIRDSGGPVSEQYF
TRBV7-9	TRBJ1-3	CASSGLRSPFGNTIYF
TRBV9	TRBJ1-1	CASSGYGGTNTEAFF
TRBV11-2	TRBJ2-1	CASSLTTGGYNEQFF
TRBV28	TRBJ1-5	CASSDRGRGQPQHF
TRBV5-1	TRBJ2-3	CASSRTSGTDTQYF